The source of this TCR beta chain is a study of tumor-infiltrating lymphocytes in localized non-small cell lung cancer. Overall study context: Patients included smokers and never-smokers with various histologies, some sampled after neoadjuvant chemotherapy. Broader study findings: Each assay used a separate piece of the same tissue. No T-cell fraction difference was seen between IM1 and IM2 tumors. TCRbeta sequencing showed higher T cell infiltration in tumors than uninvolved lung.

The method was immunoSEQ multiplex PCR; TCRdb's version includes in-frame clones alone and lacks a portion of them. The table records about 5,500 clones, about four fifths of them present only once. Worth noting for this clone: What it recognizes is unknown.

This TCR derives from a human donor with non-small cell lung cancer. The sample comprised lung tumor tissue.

CDR3 region: CASSLTPLTGSSYEQYF. For the CDR3, the DNA is TGTGCCAGCAGCTTGACCCCCCTGACAGGCAGCTCCTACGAGCAGTACTTC. The chain joins TRBV5-6 to TRBJ2-7; D is perhaps TRBD1 (6 bases). CDR1 and CDR2 (germline): SGHDT, YYEEEE. The V end was cut by 1 base, the J end by 0 bases, with 17 bases between. This CDR3 has 17 residues.